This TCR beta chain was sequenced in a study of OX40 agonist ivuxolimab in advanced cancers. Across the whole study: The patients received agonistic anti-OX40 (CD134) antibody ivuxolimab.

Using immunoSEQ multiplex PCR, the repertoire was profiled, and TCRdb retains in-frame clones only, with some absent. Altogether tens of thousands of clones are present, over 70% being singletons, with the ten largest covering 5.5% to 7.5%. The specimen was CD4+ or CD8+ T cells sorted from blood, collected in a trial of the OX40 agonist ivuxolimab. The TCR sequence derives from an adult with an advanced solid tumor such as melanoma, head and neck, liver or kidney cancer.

DNA for the CDR3: TGTGCCAGCAGCGCTTTGGGGCAGGTGGGCACTGAAGCTTTCTTT. Protein product: CASSALGQVGTEAFF. J is TRBJ1-1 and V is TRBV11-1; D is possibly TRBD1 (5 bases). This CDR3 has 15 amino acids. CDR1 and CDR2 from the germline V gene are SGHAT and FQDESV (reference sequence). Deletions cut 5 bases from V and 4 bases from J, with 17 bases between.